This T cell receptor (beta chain) was recorded in a study of beta chain features in type 1 diabetes. The authors reverse transcribed all of the isolated RNA, so sequencing captured expressed TCRB transcripts. TCRdb's copy holds only in-frame clones and misses some; the assay was immunoSEQ multiplex PCR. This sample has more than 300,000 clones, with roughly 12% found just once. The receptor was derived from a man aged 18-30 years in good health. The sample consisted of naive CD4+ T cells from blood.

The CDR3 protein is CASSSGLGTGKHEQYF. The CDR3 bases are TGTGCCAGCAGCTCTGGTCTGGGGACAGGGAAACACGAGCAGTACTTC. V usage is TRBV7-3 and J usage is TRBJ2-7, with 9 nucleotides matching TRBD1. Germline V CDR1 and CDR2: SGHTA, FQGTGA. V lost 4 bases, J lost 5 bases, and 12 bases stayed unmatched. The CDR3 spans 16 residues.